Many counts were recorded for the clone carrying this T cell receptor (beta chain). The antigen is unknown. Sampling about 10 ml of fresh peripheral blood provided the PBMCs. Trimming removed 2 bases at V and 0 bases at J, with 14 bases between. CDR3 length: 16 amino acids. Germline CDR1 SGHRS, CDR2 YFSETQ. This specimen belongs to a study of Graves' ophthalmopathy and Graves' hyperthyroidism. RNA transcripts were the template, and TCR beta CDR3 regions were amplified from them. An initial RT-PCR round employing HTBI primers preceded a second-round multiplex PCR. TCRdb passed the multiplex PCR reads through MiXCR, listing each CDR3 protein once. The table lists about 390,000 distinct CDR3 sequences, approximately 15% of them singletons. Study-level findings and limits: Most expanded clonotypes from thyroid (those above 0.001 frequency) were also found in blood.

The specimen was peripheral blood. V gene TRBV5-1 combines with J gene TRBJ1-1, with D perhaps TRBD1 (6 bases). The sequence derives from a woman aged 18-29 years with stable Graves' hyperthyroidism. The CDR3 DNA reads as TGCGCCAGCAGCTTAACCAGGGGTACGATGAACACTGAAGCTTTCTTT. This gives the protein CASSLTRGTMNTEAFF.